Only one count was recorded for the clone carrying this TCR beta chain. One end of the junction fails to match germline, which may point to a read error. Other nucleotide sequences from this sample produce the same CDR3. The germline CDR1 and CDR2 sequences are SEHNR and FQNEAQ (reference sequence). The CDR3 contains 14 residues. Individuals drawn from 24 US areas were about 18 to 95 years old. Clinical history reported by participants formed the basis on which cohorts were assigned. These data are taken from a study of blood T cell repertoires in COVID-19. Assay: immunoSEQ multiplex PCR; the TCRdb copy retains only in-frame clones and omits some. In the table there are over 350,000 clones, roughly nine tenths of which are singletons.

Sequenced material: PBMCs or T cells enriched from blood (not recorded which). The rearrangement links TRBV7-9 to TRBJ1-1; TRBD1 agrees at 7 bases. The TCR originated in a woman between 40 and 50 years old who had been exposed to COVID-19. The CDR3 region has the DNA TGTGCCAGCAGGAAGGGACAGACGAACACTGAGGCTTTCTTT. This codes for CASRKGQTNTEAFF.